What follows is one T cell receptor beta chain and its context. Antigen: not known. These data are taken from a study of CD8 T cells in Susac syndrome. Study outcomes and limitations: It was acknowledged in the study that the number of individuals who were included in its TCR sequencing and HLA analysis was relatively small.

V was pared by 2 bases and J by 5 bases, with 4 bases between. This CDR3 region has 12 residues. In germline, CDR1 is MGHRA, CDR2 YSYEKL. Reverse transcription of about 0.5 to 1 ug RNA was carried out with random hexamers. Each CDR3 protein is one row after TCRdb ran MiXCR on the immunoSEQ multiplex PCR reads. There are fewer than 80,000 distinct CDR3 sequences in the sample; approximately 95% occur only once, and roughly 0.5% lies in the top ten. Negative isolation was applied to CD8+ and CD4+ T cells, and FACS enrichment was applied to TEMRA cells. Sequenced input: CD8+ T cells from PBMCs. The chain couples TRBV4-1 to TRBJ2-1; D ambiguous. This receptor was identified in a human donor with Susac syndrome. This CDR3 is CASSQWDNEQFF. As DNA, the CDR3 is TGCGCCAGCAGCCAATGGGACAATGAGCAGTTCTTC.